A single sample is the source of the 27 T cell receptor beta chains below, sequenced in a study of cytomegalovirus exposure and HLA in healthy donors. The PCR contained 60 Vbeta and 13 Jbeta primers. The data were produced by immunoSEQ multiplex PCR, yet TCRdb's version contains in-frame clones alone and is incomplete. The data hold about 160,000 clones, with roughly 84% observed a single time. The sample taken for sequencing was PBMCs. Every receptor here comes from a boy between 2 and 10 years old in good health and CMV-seronegative.

V gene TRBV27 combines with J gene TRBJ1-2, with 8 positions matching TRBD1. After removal of 5 bases from V and 3 bases from J, the junction contained 14 bases not matched to a gene. This CDR3 contains 17 residues. The germline V gene has CDR1 MNHEY and CDR2 SMNVEV (reference sequence). This CDR3 is CASSPGQGVAYYYGYTF. CDR3 in DNA: TGTGCCAGCAGTCCTGGACAGGGAGTGGCGTACTACTATGGCTACACCTTC.

V gene TRBV5-4 combines with J gene TRBJ2-7, with D perhaps TRBD2 (5 bases). Trimming took 3 bases from V and 3 from J, leaving 19 bases between them. The CDR3 length is 16 residues. Germline loops: CDR1 SGHNT, CDR2 YYREEE (reference sequence). CDR3 DNA sequence: TGTGCCAGCAGCTCGATCGACGGGGATGATATCTACGAGCAGTACTTC. It codes for CASSSIDGDDIYEQYF.

The V call is TRBV6-5, the J call TRBJ2-7; D perhaps matches TRBD2 (6 bases). The CDR3 spans 15 residues. V was clipped by 4 bases and J by 2 bases, with 15 bases between them. Germline CDR1 MNHEY, CDR2 SVGAGI. CDR3 bases: TGTGCCAGCAGTTTAGACAGACTAGATACCTACGAGCAGTACTTC. It encodes CASSLDRLDTYEQYF.

CDR3 nucleotide sequence: TGTGCCAGAAGTTGGACAGTTATTTACGAGCAGTACTTC. Protein product: CARSWTVIYEQYF. The chain uses TRBV5-3 and TRBJ2-7, with D possibly being TRBD1 (6 bases). TRBV5-3 counts as an open reading frame of uncertain function. CDR3 size: 13 residues. V shed 5 bases and J shed 4 bases, with 13 bases lying between them.

V usage is TRBV27 and J usage is TRBJ2-7, with TRBD2 as a possible D gene (6 bases). This CDR3 is 15 amino acids long. V gave up 6 bases and J gave up 3 bases, with 18 bases separating them. Germline V gene data show CDR1 as MNHEY and CDR2 as SMNVEV (reference sequence). CDR3 region: CASSNIAELYYEQYF. The CDR3 DNA is TGTGCCAGCAGCAACATAGCGGAACTCTACTACGAGCAGTACTTC.

This chain connects TRBV6-5 to TRBJ2-2; no definite D call. Trimming took off 0 bases at V and 11 bases at J, with 10 bases between the two ends. The germline gives CDR1 MNHEY, CDR2 SVGAGI. CDR3 size: 13 residues. The CDR3 DNA follows: TGTGCCAGCAGTTACTCGAGACAAAACGAGCTGTTTTTT. It yields the protein CASSYSRQNELFF.

This chain joins TRBV25-1 and TRBJ2-1, with 8 bases fitting TRBD1. Germline lookup yields CDR1 MGHDK and CDR2 SYGVNS. V trimming: 7 bases; J trimming: 5 bases; junction bases outside the gene matches: 10. CDR3 length equals 15 residues. The CDR3 DNA is TGTGCCAGCATCAATACAGGGGGGCCCCACAATGAGCAGTTCTTC. This gives the protein CASINTGGPHNEQFF.

The chain carries TRBV19 and TRBJ1-2, with 9 bases matching TRBD1. This CDR3 has 15 amino acids. CDR1 is LNHDA, CDR2 SQIVND, per germline (reference sequence). With V trimmed by 5 bases and J by 5 bases, 9 bases remained unmatched. CDR3 bases: TGTGCCAGTAGTCTCACGGGACAGGGCCGGTATGGCTACACCTTC. Translating it yields CASSLTGQGRYGYTF.

The J gene is TRBJ2-1, the V gene TRBV27; 7 bases align to TRBD2. Germline values: CDR1 MNHEY, CDR2 SMNVEV (reference sequence). The trim removed 5 bases at V and 10 bases at J, leaving 8 bases unmatched. This CDR3 region has 13 residues. CDR3 DNA: TGTGCCAGCAGTCCAGGACTAGTTGGGGAGCAGTTCTTC. Amino acid sequence: CASSPGLVGEQFF.

This clone was seen once. This rearrangement joins TRBV5-1 to TRBJ1-1, with D uncertain. This CDR3 has 14 residues. Germline CDR1 and CDR2: SGHRS and YFSETQ. V lost 7 bases, J lost 0 bases, and 13 bases lay in between. CDR3 region: CASSSQTVNTEAFF. CDR3 in DNA: TGCGCCAGCTCCTCCCAAACAGTGAACACTGAAGCTTTCTTT.

The chain joins TRBV30 to TRBJ2-3; maybe TRBD1 (6 bases). CDR3 length: 14 residues. V was shortened by 3 bases and J by 3 bases, with 13 bases between the two germline ends. The germline V gene has CDR1 GTSNPN and CDR2 SVGIG (reference sequence). The CDR3 region has the DNA TGTGCCTGGAGGACAATACAGGGAACAGATACGCAGTATTTT. The encoded protein is CAWRTIQGTDTQYF.

This chain links TRBV2 with TRBJ2-7; D is undetermined. The CDR3 loop spans 11 amino acids. Germline assignment: CDR1 SNHLY and CDR2 FYNNEI. Trimming pared 5 bases from V and 5 bases from J, leaving 7 bases between. CDR3 DNA sequence: TGTGCCAGCAGTTTCCTAAACGAGCAGTACTTC. Protein: CASSFLNEQYF.

The genes are TRBV2 and TRBJ2-7; 9 bases agree with TRBD1. V gave up 6 bases and J gave up 11 bases; unmatched junction bases: 11. This CDR3 comprises 13 residues. The germline V gene encodes CDR1 SNHLY and CDR2 FYNNEI. The chain's CDR3 is CASRTGTGWREYF. CDR3 coding DNA: TGTGCCAGCAGAACCGGGACAGGGTGGAGGGAGTACTTC.

The chain carries TRBV5-4 and TRBJ2-7; 10 nucleotides align to TRBD2. CDR1 and CDR2 from the germline V gene are SGHNT and YYREEE (reference sequence). The CDR3 extends over 16 amino acids. The V segment lost 1 base and the J segment 5 bases; nucleotides outside the gene matches: 9. CDR3 bases: TGTGCCAGCAGCTTGAGCCCGGGACTAGCGTCCCACGAGCAGTACTTC. Translation: CASSLSPGLASHEQYF. The variable domain in full, with the rest retrieved from reference TRBV5-4 and TRBJ2-7, is ETGVTQSPTHLIKTRGQQVTLRCSSQSGHNTVSWYQQALGQGPQFIFQYYREEENGRGNFPPRFSGLQFPNYSSELNVNALELDDSALYLCASSLSPGLASHEQYFGPGTRLTVT.

This clone was seen just once. Here the CDR3 reads CASGGGQGLYEQYF. The DNA for the CDR3 is TGTGCCTCGGGGGGAGGACAGGGTTTATACGAGCAGTACTTC. This chain links TRBV28 with TRBJ2-7; tentatively, D is TRBD1 (8 bases). V shed 11 bases and J shed 4 bases, with 21 bases lying between them. This CDR3 contains 14 residues. The germline V gene has CDR1 MDHEN and CDR2 SYDVKM.

This clone came up a few times. The chain couples TRBV18 to TRBJ1-1, with 8 bases identical to TRBD1. The V and J ends lost 8 bases and 2 bases, in that order; junction bases with no gene match: 10. Looked up from germline, CDR1 is KGHSH and CDR2 is LQKENI. The CDR3 totals 15 residues. The CDR3 nucleotides are TGTGCCAGCCGGGGACAGGACCAGCCCAACACTGAAGCTTTCTTT. As protein: CASRGQDQPNTEAFF.

This clone was detected a few times. Other DNA sequences in this specimen translate into the identical CDR3. The V and J genes are TRBV5-1 and TRBJ1-3; no clear D gene. Per germline, CDR1 SGHRS and CDR2 YFSETQ. The ends were cut back, 5 bases at V and 0 bases at J, with 9 bases in the middle. The CDR3 contains 14 residues. The CDR3 protein is CASSLDSSGNTIYF. DNA of the CDR3: TGCGCCAGCAGTTTAGACTCCTCTGGAAACACCATATATTTT.

The J gene is TRBJ2-7, the V gene TRBV9; D may be TRBD2 (5 bases). Trimming removed 0 bases from V and 0 bases from J, with 7 bases in between. CDR1 is SGDLS and CDR2 is YYNGEE in the germline V gene. The CDR3 is 14 residues long. In DNA, the CDR3 is TGTGCCAGCAGCGTAGGAGGGCCCTCCTACGAGCAGTACTTC. It translates to CASSVGGPSYEQYF.

This chain connects TRBV12-5 to TRBJ1-3; possibly TRBD1 for D (6 bases). The germline CDR1 and CDR2 sequences are LGHNT and FRNRAP. Trimming removed 0 bases from V and 0 bases from J, with 12 bases in between. The CDR3 runs to 17 residues. Written as DNA, the CDR3 is TGTGCTAGTGGTTTGGTACGGGAGGGGGGCTCTGGAAACACCATATATTTT. Protein product: CASGLVREGGSGNTIYF.

The chain has TRBV7-3 and TRBJ2-1; 9 bases line up with TRBD2. The CDR3 length is 16 residues. The germline gives CDR1 SGHTA, CDR2 FQGTGA. Trimming at V came to 3 bases and at J to 8 bases, leaving 11 bases not matched to a gene. DNA of the CDR3: TGTGCCAGCAGCTTGGGGGGGCGCGGGAGGGCCGATGAGCAGTTCTTC. Its protein is CASSLGGRGRADEQFF. Combining the CDR3 with reference TRBV7-3 and TRBJ2-1 gives the whole variable domain GAGVSQTPSNKVTEKGKYVELRCDPISGHTALYWYRQSLGQGPEFLIYFQGTGAADDSGLPNDRFFAVRPEGSVSTLKIQRTERGDSAVYLCASSLGGRGRADEQFFGPGTRLTVL.

The chain is built from TRBV5-1 and TRBJ2-3; TRBD2 aligns across 7 bases. Trimming removed 0 bases from V and 4 bases from J; junction bases left unmatched: 5. The germline gives CDR1 SGHRS, CDR2 YFSETQ. CDR3 length: 15 residues. The CDR3 is CASSLALGGADTQYF. The CDR3, as DNA: TGCGCCAGCAGCTTGGCTCTGGGAGGGGCAGATACGCAGTATTTT.

The V call is TRBV11-2, the J call TRBJ2-6; D unclear. This CDR3 contains 14 residues. CDR1 and CDR2 (germline): SGHAT, FQNNGV. The ends were cut back, 5 bases at V and 0 bases at J, with 5 bases in the middle. CDR3 sequence reads: CASSLSSGANVLTF. The CDR3 region has the DNA TGTGCCAGCAGCCTGAGCTCTGGGGCCAACGTCCTGACTTTC. The full variable domain, its missing parts supplied by reference TRBV11-2 and TRBJ2-6, is EAGVAQSPRYKIIEKRQSVAFWCNPISGHATLYWYQQILGQGPKLLIQFQNNGVVDDSQLPKDRFSAERLKGVDSTLKIQPAKLEDSAVYLCASSLSSGANVLTFGAGSRLTVL.

The V and J genes are TRBV7-2 and TRBJ2-5; perhaps TRBD2 as D (6 bases). The J call may be wrong; the DNA end is better matched by TRBJ2-7. The V gene's germline CDR1 is SGHTA and CDR2 FQGNSA. There are 14 residues in the CDR3. The DNA for the CDR3 is TGTGCCAGCAGCTTAATTACGGGAGCTTACGAGCAGTACTTC. Translated: CASSLITGAYEQYF.

The genes are TRBV10-3 and TRBJ2-2; 12 bases match TRBD2. CDR1 and CDR2 (germline): ENHRY, SYGVKD. With 6 bases clipped from V and 4 bases from J, the junction kept 12 bases outside the gene matches. CDR3 length equals 18 residues. DNA for the CDR3: TGTGCCATCAGAAGTCAACTAGCGGGAGGACCAGGCACCGGGGAGCTGTTTTTT. The encoded protein is CAIRSQLAGGPGTGELFF.

The genes are TRBV19 and TRBJ1-5, with 10 bases lining up with TRBD1. Unmatched junction bases numbered 4, after V lost 5 bases and J lost 0 bases. The CDR3 extends over 16 amino acids. The germline CDR1 and CDR2 sequences are LNHDA and SQIVND (reference sequence). CDR3 in DNA: TGTGCCAGTAGTCGGGACAGGGGCTATAGCAATCAGCCCCAGCATTTT. It encodes CASSRDRGYSNQPQHF.

This chain connects TRBV6-1 to TRBJ1-2; TRBD1 agrees at 7 bases. The CDR3 spans 13 residues. CDR1 MNHNS and CDR2 SASEGT come from the germline V gene. V was pared by 0 bases and J by 10 bases, with 5 bases of the junction left unmatched. The CDR3 nucleotides read TGTGCCAGCAGTGAAGCGCGGGACAGTTACTACACCTTC. It yields the protein CASSEARDSYYTF.

The V gene is TRBV29-1, the J gene TRBJ2-1; TRBD2 matches 10 bases. With V trimmed by 2 bases and J by 6 bases, 4 bases remained unmatched. This CDR3 has 14 amino acids. CDR1 and CDR2 (germline): SQVTM, ANQGSEA. The CDR3 region is CSVETSGRANEQFF. CDR3 DNA sequence: TGCAGCGTTGAAACGAGCGGGAGGGCCAATGAGCAGTTCTTC.